This TCR beta chain was recorded in a study of cytomegalovirus exposure and HLA in healthy donors. In this sample, this clone turned up a few times. Its antigen is still unknown. The study's findings and limits: Analysis was performed later, and it showed HLA-associated TCR beta chains to be more clonally expanded than equally common others. Overall, about 160 TCR beta chains were annotated as cytomegalovirus-associated.

The CDR3 is 13 residues long. From germline, CDR1 is MNHNY and CDR2 SVGAGI (reference sequence). Trimming stripped 7 bases from V and 1 base from J, with 10 bases between. PCR employed 60 Vbeta and 13 Jbeta primers. The data were produced by immunoSEQ multiplex PCR, yet TCRdb's version contains in-frame clones alone and is incomplete. The table records over 80,000 clones, roughly 63% of them present only once. The receptor was derived from a boy between 10 and 17 years old in good health and CMV-seropositive. The sample consisted of PBMCs. The chain carries TRBV6-6 and TRBJ1-1; no reliable D call. In DNA form, the CDR3 reads TGTGCCAGCATGGGCGGGGAGAACACTGAAGCTTTCTTT. Its translation is CASMGGENTEAFF.